This T cell receptor beta chain derives from a study of patients and donors after allogeneic stem cell transplantation. TCRdb reanalysed the RT-PCR reads using MiXCR and keeps one entry per CDR3 protein. The table shows 90,000 to 130,000 distinct CDR3 sequences, with 35% occurring only once. Germline V lookup: CDR1 SGHTA, CDR2 FQGNSA. The CDR3 runs 13 residues. With 0 bases removed from V and 10 bases from J, the gap between germline ends came to 12 bases. The receptor was isolated from a human donor who was either an allogeneic HSCT recipient or a stem cell or donor lymphocyte infusion donor (not recorded which). It is not recorded whose cells these are; they may come from a transplant donor. The sample consisted of blood, either unsorted or a sorted T cell fraction (not recorded which). This sequence joins TRBV7-2 and TRBJ1-1; D uncertain. This CDR3 reads CASSLATQARAFF. Written as DNA, the CDR3 is TGTGCCAGCAGCTTAGCGACTCAGGCAAGAGCTTTCTTT.